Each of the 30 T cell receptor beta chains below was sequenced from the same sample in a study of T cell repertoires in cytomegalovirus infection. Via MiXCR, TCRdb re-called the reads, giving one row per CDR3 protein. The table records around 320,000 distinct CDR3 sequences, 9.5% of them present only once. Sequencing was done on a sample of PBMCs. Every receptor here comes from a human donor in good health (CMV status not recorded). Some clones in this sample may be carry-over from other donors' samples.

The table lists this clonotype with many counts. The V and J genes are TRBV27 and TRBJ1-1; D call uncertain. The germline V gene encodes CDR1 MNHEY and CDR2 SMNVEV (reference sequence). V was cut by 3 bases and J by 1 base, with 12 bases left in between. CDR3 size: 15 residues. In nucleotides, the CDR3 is TGTGCCAGCAGTTTTTCGGGGAGGGCGAACACTGAAGCTTTCTTT. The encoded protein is CASSFSGRANTEAFF.

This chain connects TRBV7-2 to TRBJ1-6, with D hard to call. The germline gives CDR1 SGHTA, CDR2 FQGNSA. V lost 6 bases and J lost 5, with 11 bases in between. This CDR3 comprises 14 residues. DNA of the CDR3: TGTGCCAGCAGTTCATCCCGGGATAATTCACCCCTCCACTTT. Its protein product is CASSSSRDNSPLHF.

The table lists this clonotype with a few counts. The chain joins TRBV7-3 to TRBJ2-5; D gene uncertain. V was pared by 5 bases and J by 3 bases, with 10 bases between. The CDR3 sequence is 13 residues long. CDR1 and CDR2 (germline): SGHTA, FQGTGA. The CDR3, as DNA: TGTGCCAGCAGCCGTTACACTGAAGAGACCCAGTACTTC. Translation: CASSRYTEETQYF. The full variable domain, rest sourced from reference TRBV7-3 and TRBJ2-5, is GAGVSQTPSNKVTEKGKYVELRCDPISGHTALYWYRQSLGQGPEFLIYFQGTGAADDSGLPNDRFFAVRPEGSVSTLKIQRTERGDSAVYLCASSRYTEETQYFGPGTRLLVL.

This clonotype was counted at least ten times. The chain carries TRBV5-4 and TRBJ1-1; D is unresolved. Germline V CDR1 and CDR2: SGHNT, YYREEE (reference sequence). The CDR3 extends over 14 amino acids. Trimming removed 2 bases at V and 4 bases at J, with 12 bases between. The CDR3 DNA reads TGTGCCAGCAGCTTAACGGGGAAGCCCACTGAAGCTTTCTTT. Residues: CASSLTGKPTEAFF.

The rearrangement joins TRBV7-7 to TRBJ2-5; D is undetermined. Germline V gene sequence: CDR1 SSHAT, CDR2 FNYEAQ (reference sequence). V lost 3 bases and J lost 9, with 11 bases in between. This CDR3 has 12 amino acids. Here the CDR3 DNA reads TGTGCCAGCAGCTTGGCAATTAGGCCCCAGTACTTC. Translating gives CASSLAIRPQYF.

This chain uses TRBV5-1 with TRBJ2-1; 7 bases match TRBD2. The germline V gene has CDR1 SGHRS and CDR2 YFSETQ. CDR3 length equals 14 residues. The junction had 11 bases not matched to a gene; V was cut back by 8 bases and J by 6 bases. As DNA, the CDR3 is TGCGCCAGTACACGAAGCGGGGTATTCAATGAGCAGTTCTTC. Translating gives CASTRSGVFNEQFF.

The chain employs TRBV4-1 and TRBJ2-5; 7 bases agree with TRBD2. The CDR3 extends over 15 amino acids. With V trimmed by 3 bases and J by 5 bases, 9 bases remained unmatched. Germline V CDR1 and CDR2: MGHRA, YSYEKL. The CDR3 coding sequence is TGCGCCAGCAGCCAGGGTGGAACTAGCGCGGAGACCCAGTACTTC. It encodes CASSQGGTSAETQYF.

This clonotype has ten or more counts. CDR3 DNA sequence: TGTGCCAGCTCGCGGGCACGTGGGCCCGATGCCTACGAGCAGTACTTC. Amino acid sequence: CASSRARGPDAYEQYF. J is TRBJ2-7 and V is TRBV11-2, with D perhaps TRBD2 (5 bases). Germline-derived CDR1 and CDR2 are SGHAT and FQNNGV. Between the trimmed V and J ends, which lost 8 bases and 2 bases, there was a span of 22 bases. This CDR3 is 16 amino acids long.

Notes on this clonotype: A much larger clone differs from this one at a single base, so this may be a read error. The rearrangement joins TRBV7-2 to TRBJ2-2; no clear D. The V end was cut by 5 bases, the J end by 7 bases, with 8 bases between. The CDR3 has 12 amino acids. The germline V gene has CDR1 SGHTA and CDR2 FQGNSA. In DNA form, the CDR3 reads TGTGCCAGCAGCCGAAATGACGGGGAGCTGTTTTTT. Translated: CASSRNDGELFF.

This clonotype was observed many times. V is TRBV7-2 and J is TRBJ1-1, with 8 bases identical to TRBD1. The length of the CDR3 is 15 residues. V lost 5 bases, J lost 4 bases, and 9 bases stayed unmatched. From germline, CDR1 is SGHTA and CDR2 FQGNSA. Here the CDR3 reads CASSNQGAGSTEAFF. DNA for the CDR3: TGTGCCAGCAGCAACCAGGGGGCAGGGAGCACTGAAGCTTTCTTT.

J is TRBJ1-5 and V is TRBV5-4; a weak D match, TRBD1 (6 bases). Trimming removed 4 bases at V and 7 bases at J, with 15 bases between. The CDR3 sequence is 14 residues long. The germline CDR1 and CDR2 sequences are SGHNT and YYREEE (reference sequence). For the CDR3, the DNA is TGTGCCAGCAGCCTACAGGGAAATCGCCAGCCCCAGCATTTT. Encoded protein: CASSLQGNRQPQHF. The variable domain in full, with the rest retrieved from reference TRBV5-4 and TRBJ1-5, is ETGVTQSPTHLIKTRGQQVTLRCSSQSGHNTVSWYQQALGQGPQFIFQYYREEENGRGNFPPRFSGLQFPNYSSELNVNALELDDSALYLCASSLQGNRQPQHFGDGTRLSIL.

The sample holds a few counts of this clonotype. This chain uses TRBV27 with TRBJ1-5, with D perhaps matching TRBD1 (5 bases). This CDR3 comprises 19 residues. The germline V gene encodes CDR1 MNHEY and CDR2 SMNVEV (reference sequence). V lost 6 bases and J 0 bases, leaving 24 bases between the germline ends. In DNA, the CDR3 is TGTGCCAGCAGCTCCCCCCCGCGCAGGGAAGGAAATAGCAATCAGCCCCAGCATTTT. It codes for CASSSPPRREGNSNQPQHF.

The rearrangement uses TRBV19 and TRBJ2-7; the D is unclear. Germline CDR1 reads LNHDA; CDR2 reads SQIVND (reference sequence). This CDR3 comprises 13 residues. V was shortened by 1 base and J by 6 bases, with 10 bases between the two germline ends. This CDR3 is CASSIAESLEQYF. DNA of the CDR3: TGTGCCAGTAGTATAGCGGAGTCCCTCGAGCAGTACTTC. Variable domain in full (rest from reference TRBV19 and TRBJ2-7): DGGITQSPKYLFRKEGQNVTLSCEQNLNHDAMYWYRQDPGQGLRLIYYSQIVNDFQKGDIAEGYSVSREKKESFPLTVTSAQKNPTAFYLCASSIAESLEQYFGPGTRLTVT.

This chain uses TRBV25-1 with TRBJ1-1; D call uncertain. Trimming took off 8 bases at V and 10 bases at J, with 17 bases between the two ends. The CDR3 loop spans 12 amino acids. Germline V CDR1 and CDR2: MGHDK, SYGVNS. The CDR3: CASRSLGSGAFF. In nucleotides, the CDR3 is TGTGCCAGCCGATCTTTGGGGAGCGGAGCTTTCTTT.

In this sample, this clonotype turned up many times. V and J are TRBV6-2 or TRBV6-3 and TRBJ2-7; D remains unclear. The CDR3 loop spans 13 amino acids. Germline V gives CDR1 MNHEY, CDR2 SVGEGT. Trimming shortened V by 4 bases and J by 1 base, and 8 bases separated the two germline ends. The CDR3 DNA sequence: TGTGCCAGCAGTTGGACCAATTCCTACGAGCAGTACTTC. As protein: CASSWTNSYEQYF.

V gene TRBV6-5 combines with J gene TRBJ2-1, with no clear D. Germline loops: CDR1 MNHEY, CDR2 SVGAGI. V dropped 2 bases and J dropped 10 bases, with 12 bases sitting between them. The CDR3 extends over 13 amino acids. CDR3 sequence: CASSYNPVREQFF. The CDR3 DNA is TGTGCCAGCAGTTACAACCCCGTCAGAGAGCAGTTCTTC.

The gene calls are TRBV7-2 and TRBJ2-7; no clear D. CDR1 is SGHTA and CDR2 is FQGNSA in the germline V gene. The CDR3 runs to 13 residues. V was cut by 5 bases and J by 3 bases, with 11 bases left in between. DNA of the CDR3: TGTGCCAGCAGCCTCCAATGGCGCTACGAGCAGTACTTC. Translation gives CASSLQWRYEQYF.

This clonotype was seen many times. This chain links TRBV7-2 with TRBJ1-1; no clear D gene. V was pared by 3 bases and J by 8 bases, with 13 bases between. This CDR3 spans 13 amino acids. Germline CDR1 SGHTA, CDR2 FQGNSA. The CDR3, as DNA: TGTGCCAGCAGCTTGTCACGGGAGGTAGAAGCTTTCTTT. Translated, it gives CASSLSREVEAFF.

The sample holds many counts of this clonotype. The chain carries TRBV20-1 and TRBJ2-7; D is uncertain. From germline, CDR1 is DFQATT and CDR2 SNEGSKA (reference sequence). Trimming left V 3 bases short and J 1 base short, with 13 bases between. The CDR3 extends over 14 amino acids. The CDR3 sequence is CSASPPRLSYEQYF. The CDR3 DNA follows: TGCAGTGCTAGCCCCCCCCGACTTTCCTACGAGCAGTACTTC.

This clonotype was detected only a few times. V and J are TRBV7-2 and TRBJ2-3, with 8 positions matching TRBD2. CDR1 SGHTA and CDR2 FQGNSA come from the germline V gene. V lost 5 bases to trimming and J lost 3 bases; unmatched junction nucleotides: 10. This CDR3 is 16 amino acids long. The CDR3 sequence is CASSPRGGRRTDTQYF. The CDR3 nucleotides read TGTGCCAGCAGCCCCCGGGGGGGGCGGCGAACAGATACGCAGTATTTT.

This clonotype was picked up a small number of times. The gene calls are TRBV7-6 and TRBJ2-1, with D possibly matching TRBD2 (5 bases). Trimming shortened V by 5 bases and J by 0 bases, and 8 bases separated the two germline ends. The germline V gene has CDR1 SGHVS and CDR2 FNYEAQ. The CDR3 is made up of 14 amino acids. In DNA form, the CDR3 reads TGTGCCAGCAGCCACGACTACTCCTACAATGAGCAGTTCTTC. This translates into CASSHDYSYNEQFF.

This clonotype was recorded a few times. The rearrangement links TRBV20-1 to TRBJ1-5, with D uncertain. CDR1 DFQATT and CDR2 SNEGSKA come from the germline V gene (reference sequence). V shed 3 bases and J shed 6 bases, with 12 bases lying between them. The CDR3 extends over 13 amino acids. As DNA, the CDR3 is TGCAGTGCTAGGGGAGTGGTCGGTCAGCCCCAGCATTTT. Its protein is CSARGVVGQPQHF.

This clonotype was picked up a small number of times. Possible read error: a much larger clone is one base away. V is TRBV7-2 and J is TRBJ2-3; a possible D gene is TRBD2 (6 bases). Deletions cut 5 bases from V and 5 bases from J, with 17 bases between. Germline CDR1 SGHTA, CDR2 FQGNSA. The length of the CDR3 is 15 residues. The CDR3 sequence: CASSGDSRVGDTQYF. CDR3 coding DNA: TGTGCCAGCAGCGGGGACTCCCGAGTTGGAGATACGCAGTATTTT.

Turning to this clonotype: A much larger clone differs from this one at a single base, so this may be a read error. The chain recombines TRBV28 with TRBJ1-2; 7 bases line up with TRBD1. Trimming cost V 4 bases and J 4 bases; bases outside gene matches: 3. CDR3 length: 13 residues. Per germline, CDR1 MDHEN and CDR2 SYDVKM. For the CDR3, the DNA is TGTGCCAGCAGTTACCGGGACAGCTATGGCTACACCTTC. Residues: CASSYRDSYGYTF.

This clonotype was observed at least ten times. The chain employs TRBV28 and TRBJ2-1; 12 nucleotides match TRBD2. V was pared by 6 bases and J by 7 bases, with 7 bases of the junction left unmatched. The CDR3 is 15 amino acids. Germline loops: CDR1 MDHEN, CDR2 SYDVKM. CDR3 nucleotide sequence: TGTGCCAGCAGCCAGACTAGCGGGAGTAAGAATGAGCAGTTCTTC. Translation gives CASSQTSGSKNEQFF.

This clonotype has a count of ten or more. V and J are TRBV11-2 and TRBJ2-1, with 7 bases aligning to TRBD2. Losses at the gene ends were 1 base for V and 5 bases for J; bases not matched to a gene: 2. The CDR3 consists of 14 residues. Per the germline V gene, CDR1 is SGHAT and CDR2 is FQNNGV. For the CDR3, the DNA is TGTGCCAGCAGCTTAGTGGGGACTAACAATGAGCAGTTCTTC. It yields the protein CASSLVGTNNEQFF.

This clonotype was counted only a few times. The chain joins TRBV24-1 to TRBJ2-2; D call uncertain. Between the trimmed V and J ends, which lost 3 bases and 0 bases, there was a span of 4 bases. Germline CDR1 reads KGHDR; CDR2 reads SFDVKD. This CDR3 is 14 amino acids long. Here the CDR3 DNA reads TGTGCCACCAGTGATGAAGCGAACACCGGGGAGCTGTTTTTT. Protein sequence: CATSDEANTGELFF.

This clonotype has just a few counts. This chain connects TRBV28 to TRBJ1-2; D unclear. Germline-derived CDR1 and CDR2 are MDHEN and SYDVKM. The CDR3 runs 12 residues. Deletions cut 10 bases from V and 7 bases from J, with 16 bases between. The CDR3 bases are TGTGCCACCCTCGAAATTACGGCTGGCTACACCTTC. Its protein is CATLEITAGYTF.

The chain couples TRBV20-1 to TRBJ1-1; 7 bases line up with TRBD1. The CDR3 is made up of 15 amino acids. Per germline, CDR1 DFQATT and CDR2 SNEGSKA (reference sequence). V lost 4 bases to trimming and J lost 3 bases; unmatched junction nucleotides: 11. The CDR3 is CSAKRQGGGDTEAFF. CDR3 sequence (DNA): TGCAGTGCTAAAAGACAGGGAGGGGGGGACACTGAAGCTTTCTTT.

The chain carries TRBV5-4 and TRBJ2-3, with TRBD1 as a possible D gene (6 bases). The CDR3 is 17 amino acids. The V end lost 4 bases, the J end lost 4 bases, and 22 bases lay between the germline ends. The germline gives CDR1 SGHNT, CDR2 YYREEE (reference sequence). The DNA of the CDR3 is TGTGCCAGCAGCCCTGGACGGGACACAAGAGGCGCAGATACGCAGTATTTT. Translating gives CASSPGRDTRGADTQYF.